Below are 18 T cell receptor beta chains sequenced from a single sample in a study of T cells in Graves' hyperthyroidism and ophthalmopathy. Authors of the study amplified TCR beta CDR3 regions from RNA transcripts. The TCR CDR3 first-round RT-PCR relied on the HTBI primer set. TCRdb independently ran MiXCR on the multiplex PCR reads; one entry per CDR3 protein. The repertoire holds about 590,000 distinct CDR3 sequences, with less than 20% as singletons. The sample taken for sequencing was blood. The receptor set was obtained from a young woman with Graves' hyperthyroidism.

This clonotype showed up many times. This chain joins TRBV10-2 and TRBJ1-2; D unresolved. Germline V gives CDR1 WSHSY, CDR2 SAAADI. This CDR3 spans 11 amino acids. Trimming removed 3 bases from V and 8 bases from J, with 7 bases in between. CDR3 sequence reads: CASSDYKGYTF. CDR3 in DNA: TGCGCCAGCAGTGACTACAAAGGCTACACCTTC.

This clonotype showed up many times. The J gene is TRBJ2-7, the V gene TRBV18, with unresolved D. V was trimmed by 4 bases and J by 5 bases, leaving 12 bases between them. The CDR3 runs 13 residues. Looked up from germline, CDR1 is KGHSH and CDR2 is LQKENI. DNA of the CDR3: TGTGCCAGCTCACAAACCATCGGCAACGAGCAGTACTTC. Translation gives CASSQTIGNEQYF.

There are many counts of this clonotype. The chain combines TRBV6-1 with TRBJ1-2; unclear D gene. Germline V gene lookup returns CDR1 MNHNS and CDR2 SASEGT. This CDR3 is 15 amino acids long. V lost 5 bases and J lost 7, with 20 bases in between. The CDR3 nucleotides read TGTGCCAGCAGTTACGGGAGCTCTCTATTCTCTGGCTACACCTTC. Translated: CASSYGSSLFSGYTF.

This clonotype has at least ten counts. The rearrangement uses TRBV7-2 and TRBJ2-7, with TRBD2 identical over 13 bases. Germline V gene data show CDR1 as SGHTA and CDR2 as FQGNSA. The CDR3 spans 16 residues. J gave up 2 bases and V 2 bases, and 3 bases lay outside the gene matches. The CDR3 reads CASSLIGTSGTYEQYF. The CDR3 coding sequence is TGTGCCAGCAGCTTAATCGGGACTAGCGGGACCTACGAGCAGTACTTC.

This clonotype was observed many times. The CDR3 nucleotides are TGCAGTGCTAGAGATCCCCCGATAGTTACTTTCTTT. Its translation: CSARDPPIVTFF. V gene TRBV20-1 combines with J gene TRBJ1-1; D is undetermined. CDR1 DFQATT and CDR2 SNEGSKA come from the germline V gene (reference sequence). Trimming pared 0 bases from V and 12 bases from J, leaving 14 bases between. This CDR3 comprises 12 residues.

The chain joins TRBV10-3 to TRBJ2-7; 9 bases agree with TRBD2. The trim removed 2 bases at V and 3 bases at J, leaving 2 bases unmatched. CDR3 length: 14 residues. Germline values: CDR1 ENHRY, CDR2 SYGVKD. The CDR3 DNA follows: TGTGCCATCAGTGAGGAGACTAGCGGCTACGAGCAGTACTTC. It yields the protein CAISEETSGYEQYF.

This clonotype was picked up many times. The DNA for the CDR3 is TGTGCCTGGAGTGAAGGACTAGCGGGAGATACGCAGTATTTT. Translated: CAWSEGLAGDTQYF. The chain employs TRBV30 and TRBJ2-3, with 11 bases matching TRBD2. The CDR3 loop spans 14 amino acids. Per the germline V gene, CDR1 is GTSNPN and CDR2 is SVGIG (reference sequence). Germline trimming cut 1 base from V and 5 bases from J; bases unmatched to any gene: 2.

The CDR3 spells CASSLFSSGSPPDTQYF. The CDR3 bases are TGTGCCAGCAGCTTATTTTCTAGCGGGAGTCCCCCAGATACGCAGTATTTT. The chain uses TRBV7-3 and TRBJ2-3; 10 nucleotides align to TRBD2. V shed 2 bases and J 4 bases; nucleotides not matched to a gene: 9. The CDR3 has 17 amino acids. CDR1 and CDR2 (germline): SGHTA, FQGTGA.

This clonotype was counted only a few times. The chain joins TRBV9 to TRBJ2-7; 9 bases agree with TRBD1. Germline CDR1 reads SGDLS; CDR2 reads YYNGEE. CDR3 size: 14 residues. J lost 5 bases, V lost 5 bases, and 8 bases had no gene match. CDR3 sequence: CASSRTGGWDEQYF. The CDR3 bases are TGTGCCAGCAGTCGAACAGGGGGCTGGGACGAGCAGTACTTC.

Many counts were recorded for this clonotype. This chain connects TRBV3-1 to TRBJ2-1, with a weak D call TRBD2 (5 bases). V dropped 1 base and J dropped 5 bases, with 9 bases sitting between them. Per germline, CDR1 LGHDT and CDR2 YNNKEL (reference sequence). The CDR3 is 14 residues long. In DNA form, the CDR3 reads TGTGCCAGCAGCCAAGTGGACTGGGACAATGAGCAGTTCTTC. Its translation: CASSQVDWDNEQFF.

DNA of the CDR3: TGCAGTGCTAGAATGGCGGGAGTGGCCGGGGAGCTGTTTTTT. It encodes CSARMAGVAGELFF. The rearrangement joins TRBV20-1 to TRBJ2-2; 7 positions match TRBD2. CDR1 and CDR2 (germline): DFQATT, SNEGSKA (reference sequence). The CDR3 loop spans 14 amino acids. Trimming took 2 bases from V and 6 from J; bases not matched to a gene: 6.

The chain uses TRBV6-2 or TRBV6-3 and TRBJ2-5; 8 bases match TRBD1. From germline, CDR1 is MNHEY and CDR2 SVGEGT. Germline trimming cut 5 bases from V and 3 bases from J; bases unmatched to any gene: 5. The CDR3 spans 14 residues. The CDR3 DNA reads TGTGCCAGCAGTCTACCAGGGGGCGAAGAGACCCAGTACTTC. This codes for CASSLPGGEETQYF.

This clonotype was detected many times. The CDR3 DNA is TGTGCCTGGACCCGCGAGGGGACAGGGAGGTTGAATGAGCAGTTCTTC. Translation gives CAWTREGTGRLNEQFF. The chain combines TRBV30 with TRBJ2-1; 9 positions match TRBD1. The length of the CDR3 is 16 residues. The germline V gene has CDR1 GTSNPN and CDR2 SVGIG (reference sequence). The junction had 14 bases not matched to a gene; V was cut back by 4 bases and J by 7 bases.

This clonotype was seen at least ten times. The rearrangement links TRBV29-1 to TRBJ2-1; D possibly matches TRBD1 or TRBD2 (7 bases each). The germline V and J ends were trimmed by 0 bases and 4 bases, with 25 bases remaining between them. Germline values: CDR1 SQVTM, CDR2 ANQGSEA. This CDR3 contains 19 residues. The CDR3 DNA sequence: TGCAGCGTTGAAGAAATCGGGGAGGGGGCTCCCGACGTATACAATGAGCAGTTCTTC. It translates to CSVEEIGEGAPDVYNEQFF.

Ten or more counts support this clonotype. The chain has TRBV28 and TRBJ2-3, with D unclear. Trimming pared 6 bases from V and 0 bases from J, leaving 13 bases between. In germline, CDR1 is MDHEN, CDR2 SYDVKM. This CDR3 has 15 amino acids. CDR3 loop: CASSPGWASTDTQYF. The CDR3 DNA follows: TGTGCCAGCAGCCCGGGTTGGGCAAGCACAGATACGCAGTATTTT. Based on the CDR3 plus reference TRBV28 and TRBJ2-3, the full variable domain is DVKVTQSSRYLVKRTGEKVFLECVQDMDHENMFWYRQDPGLGLRLIYFSYDVKMKEKGDIPEGYSVSREKKERFSLILESASTNQTSMYLCASSPGWASTDTQYFGPGTRLTVL.

The chain's CDR3 is CASTLFRNNEQFF. The CDR3 DNA follows: TGTGCCAGCACCCTTTTCAGAAACAATGAGCAGTTCTTC. The chain joins TRBV12-3 or TRBV12-4 to TRBJ2-1; D not certain. The CDR3 spans 13 residues. Trimming pared 7 bases from V and 5 bases from J, leaving 12 bases between.

This clonotype was observed many times. The CDR3 region has the DNA TGTGCCAGCAGTCGGGACAGACCCTACGAGCAGTACTTC. The encoded protein is CASSRDRPYEQYF. The chain employs TRBV6-1 and TRBJ2-7, with 7 positions matching TRBD1. The CDR3 is 13 amino acids. V lost 5 bases, J lost 2 bases, and 3 bases stayed unmatched. The V gene's germline CDR1 is MNHNS and CDR2 SASEGT.

This clonotype was found a few times. The rearrangement links TRBV20-1 to TRBJ2-3; D perhaps matches TRBD1 (5 bases). CDR3 length: 12 residues. Germline V gene lookup returns CDR1 DFQATT and CDR2 SNEGSKA (reference sequence). V shed 4 bases and J shed 4 bases, with 9 bases lying between them. The DNA for the CDR3 is TGCAGTGCTAATCTGGGGCCAGATACGCAGTATTTT. Protein sequence: CSANLGPDTQYF.